The clone carrying this T cell receptor beta chain was seen a single time. In the original processing: Scientists estimated how many nucleated cells there were by amplifying reference gene primers. This table comes from immunoSEQ multiplex PCR, and its TCRdb copy is limited to in-frame clones, with some not included. The V and J calls and clone size come from that table; D and trimming were worked out from the DNA. The table records roughly 250,000 clones, roughly 86% of them present only once. This specimen belongs to a study of blood T cell repertoires in COVID-19. Study information: Sample material is recorded as cDNA or gDNA derived from T cells, B-cell-depleted T cells, or PBMCs.

CDR3 size: 13 residues. CDR1 MNHEY and CDR2 SMNVEV come from the germline V gene (reference sequence). Trimming cost V 0 bases and J 7 bases, with 9 bases left between them. This rearrangement joins TRBV27 to TRBJ1-1; maybe TRBD1 (6 bases). The source material was peripheral blood. The TCR was taken from a man aged 35 to 55 who had recovered from COVID-19. The CDR3 DNA follows: TGTGCCAGCAGTTTATCGGGACAACTTGAAGCTTTCTTT. Its translation is CASSLSGQLEAFF.